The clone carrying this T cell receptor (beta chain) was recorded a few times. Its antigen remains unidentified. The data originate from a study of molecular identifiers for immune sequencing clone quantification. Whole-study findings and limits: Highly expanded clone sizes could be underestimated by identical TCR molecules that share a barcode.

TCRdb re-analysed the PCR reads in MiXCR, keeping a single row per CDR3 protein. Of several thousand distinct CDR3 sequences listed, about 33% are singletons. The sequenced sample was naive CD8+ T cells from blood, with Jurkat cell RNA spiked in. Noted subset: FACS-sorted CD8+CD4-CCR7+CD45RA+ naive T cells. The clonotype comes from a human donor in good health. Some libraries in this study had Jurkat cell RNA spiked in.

The CDR3 DNA reads TGTGCCAGCAGCTTAGCACAGGGAGATACGCAGTATTTT. Protein: CASSLAQGDTQYF. This chain connects TRBV7-8 to TRBJ2-3, with D tentatively TRBD1 (6 bases). This CDR3 has 13 amino acids. Germline V gene sequence: CDR1 SGHVS, CDR2 FQNEAQ. Trimming left V 0 bases short and J 5 bases short, with 6 bases between.